This TCR beta chain was recovered during a study of blood T cell repertoires in COVID-19 (dated by TCRdb to the early 2020s). Background for the entire study: The collaborator samples originated in the United States, Italy and Spain and spanned the acute and convalescent phases of COVID-19. The samples were drawn from the first 160 participants of the ongoing ImmuneRACE study and from 1,254 subjects provided by 6 global collaborators. The material from the prospective study consisted of cDNA or gDNA derived from T cells, B-cell-depleted T cells, or PBMCs. The dataset comprised deeply sampled blood TCRbeta repertoires from subjects exposed to, actively infected with, or recovered from COVID-19. The repertoires were released in a freely available public database intended as a resource for research on the immune response to SARS-CoV-2. Where HLA class I and class II types were available, the types were taken from metadata supplied by the sample provider, not from assay-based typing. Nearly every sample came with metadata listing a de-identified subject ID, COVID-19 status, age in years and sex. Summary of the overall study and its limitations: The amount of clinical and demographic metadata varied by source and participant and was provided uncurated.

The immunoSEQ Assay, a bias-controlled multiplex PCR, was used to amplify TCRbeta CDR3 regions from genomic DNA. From the authors' description of their analysis: The number of nucleated cells in each sample was estimated by amplification of reference gene primers within the assay. Sequence reads were collapsed and filtered to measure the absolute abundance of every unique TCRbeta CDR3 rearrangement. For each sample, productive Simpson clonality was calculated as the square root of Simpson's diversity index over productive rearrangements. This immuneACCESS table, as held by TCRdb, lists in-frame sequences with V and J called but not all clones. Of the missing ones, under half trace to an unresolved V gene in checked studies; the others have no known cause. V and J calls and clone size follow that table, whereas D and trimming were derived from the DNA. This sample has roughly 100,000 clones in its table, and 84% of those were observed once. The ten largest clones capture 8.5% to 10% of the sample.

Whole blood was collected in K2EDTA tubes by collaborating institutions according to the institutions' own protocols. For TCRbeta analysis, collaborator samples were shipped as frozen whole blood, as isolated PBMCs, or as DNA extracted from either sample type. This clone was picked up a small number of times. Its antigen remains unidentified. No base-level quality is on record; no much larger clone is a single base apart. Spanning cysteine to phenylalanine, the CDR3 consists of 14 amino acids. The retained sequence is limited to the CDR3, 42 bases, with the frame set at the first base. Based on the germline V gene, the CDR1 and CDR2 sequences are MNHEY and SVGEGT. Germline trimming: 0 bases from V, 8 bases from J; junction bases outside gene matches: 5.

The sample was peripheral blood. The chain joins TRBV6-2 or TRBV6-3 to TRBJ2-3, with TRBD1 identical over 7 junction bases. This TCR was sampled from a man aged 40-55 years with active or convalescent COVID-19. The CDR3 in this case is CASSYSTTGVTQYF. In nucleotides, the sequence is TGTGCCAGCAGTTACTCCACCACAGGGGTTACGCAGTATTTT.